This T cell receptor beta chain emerged from a study of CD4 T cells in relation to SARS-CoV-2 and coronaviruses. Unexposed donor CD4+ T cells date from about 2011-2018, before the COVID-19 pandemic. The cells were cultured for approximately 10 days before CD4+ T cells were isolated. Testing used SARS-CoV-2 S/N and four cold-coronavirus spikes on unexposed-donor CD4+ T cells, cells permitting. Concerning this clone itself: Its specificity is not known.

Per the germline V gene, CDR1 is LNHDA and CDR2 is SQIVND (reference sequence). This CDR3 comprises 17 residues. V gave up 2 bases and J gave up 6 bases; unmatched junction bases: 6. This table comes from immunoSEQ multiplex PCR, and its TCRdb copy is limited to in-frame clones, with some not included. The data hold approximately 11,000 clones, with 70% to 85% observed a single time. Study-wide points: Crossreactivity was assessed only for spike protein, not other viral proteins.

Material: CD4+ T cells from PBMCs, cultured in vitro. The genes are TRBV19 and TRBJ2-3; 15 bases align to TRBD2. The origin of this receptor is a human donor in good health. The CDR3 DNA follows: TGTGCCAGTAGTATAAGGGGACTAGCGGGGGGTGGCGATACGCAGTATTTT. Amino acid sequence: CASSIRGLAGGGDTQYF.